The 27 T cell receptor beta chains presented below share a single source sample, sequenced in a study of T cell repertoires in cytomegalovirus infection. What these receptors recognize is not known. TCRdb processed the reads anew with MiXCR; each CDR3 protein has one entry. The repertoire holds around 310,000 distinct CDR3 sequences, with roughly 29% as singletons. The sample in question was cultured PBMCs, obtained from culture after CMV antigen stimulation. The receptors shown here come from a human donor in good health (CMV status not recorded). Some clones in this sample may be carry-over from other donors' samples.

This clonotype was detected a few times. The chain employs TRBV12-3 or TRBV12-4 and TRBJ1-6; the D is unclear. Trimming left V 10 bases short and J 9 bases short, with 16 bases between. This CDR3 spans 13 amino acids. The CDR3 loop reads CATSVLLGSPLHF. CDR3 coding DNA: TGTGCCACCTCGGTTCTTCTAGGTTCACCCCTCCACTTT.

This clonotype was counted only a few times. V and J are TRBV7-2 and TRBJ1-5; D is unclear. The CDR3 has 15 residues. Trimming cost V 0 bases and J 5 bases, with 11 bases left between them. Per the germline V gene, CDR1 is SGHTA and CDR2 is FQGNSA. The CDR3 protein is CASSLAGRLHQPQHF. In DNA form, the CDR3 reads TGTGCCAGCAGCTTAGCGGGCAGACTTCATCAGCCCCAGCATTTT.

V is TRBV2 and J is TRBJ1-1, with TRBD1 matching 8 bases. V shed 6 bases, J shed 1 base, and the junction held 7 bases outside the gene matches. CDR1 is SNHLY, CDR2 FYNNEI, per germline. The CDR3 contains 15 residues. The CDR3 protein is CASRSPGTGNTEAFF. CDR3 sequence (DNA): TGTGCCAGCAGGTCCCCCGGGACAGGGAACACTGAAGCTTTCTTT.

J is TRBJ2-1 and V is TRBV19; D perhaps matches TRBD2 (7 bases). Germline CDR1 reads LNHDA; CDR2 reads SQIVND (reference sequence). V was clipped by 8 bases and J by 10 bases, with 15 bases between them. The CDR3 sequence is 12 residues long. CDR3 DNA: TGTGCCAGTTCTGGGGGGGGGCCGGAGCAGTTCTTC. Translating it yields CASSGGGPEQFF.

The chain is built from TRBV11-2 and TRBJ2-7, with a weak D call TRBD2 (6 bases). The germline CDR1 and CDR2 sequences are SGHAT and FQNNGV. The ends were cut back, 0 bases at V and 5 bases at J, with 8 bases in the middle. This CDR3 has 13 amino acids. The CDR3 bases are TGTGCCAGCAGCTTAGAGTGGGGGGACGAGCAGTACTTC. Translated, it gives CASSLEWGDEQYF.

Regarding this clonotype: This may be a read error, as it is one base from a much larger clone. The CDR3 loop reads CASSLAGVNADTQYF. CDR3 nucleotide sequence: TGTGCCAGCAGTTTAGCGGGGGTGAACGCAGATACGCAGTATTTT. The J gene is TRBJ2-3, the V gene TRBV12-3 or TRBV12-4, with D perhaps being TRBD1 or TRBD2 (5 bases each). The V and J ends lost 0 bases and 4 bases respectively, with 11 bases between them. This CDR3 spans 15 amino acids.

The chain is built from TRBV7-3 and TRBJ2-3; the match to TRBD2 covers 11 bases. Looked up from germline, CDR1 is SGHTA and CDR2 is FQGTGA. The length of the CDR3 is 19 residues. V lost 6 bases and J lost 2; bases outside the gene matches: 16. CDR3 sequence reads: CASSQRGRTSGGPTDTQYF. The DNA of the CDR3 is TGTGCCAGCAGTCAAAGGGGCCGAACTAGCGGGGGTCCCACAGATACGCAGTATTTT.

This clonotype was found a few times. J is TRBJ2-7 and V is TRBV20-1; 11 bases are a match to TRBD2. The CDR3 has 17 residues. Looked up from germline, CDR1 is DFQATT and CDR2 is SNEGSKA (reference sequence). V dropped 6 bases and J dropped 0; count of bases not matched to a gene: 13. The CDR3 region is CSASPRLAGFSSYEQYF. As DNA, the CDR3 is TGCAGTGCCTCCCCTAGACTAGCGGGGTTCTCCTCCTACGAGCAGTACTTC.

CDR3 region: CSAAGGPTGELFF. The CDR3 nucleotides are TGCAGTGCGGCGGGGGGCCCCACCGGGGAGCTGTTTTTT. The gene calls are TRBV20-1 and TRBJ2-2; 8 nucleotides agree with TRBD2. V lost 6 bases, J lost 4 bases, and 4 bases stayed unmatched. Per the germline V gene, CDR1 is DFQATT and CDR2 is SNEGSKA (reference sequence). The CDR3 is 13 amino acids.

The chain links TRBV6-7 to TRBJ1-4; no definite D call. TRBV6-7 falls under the ORF class, with uncertain function. The V gene lost 6 bases and the J gene lost 11 bases, with 25 bases spanning the gap. There are 16 residues in the CDR3. The CDR3: CASSPLAKTVSRKLFF. The CDR3, as DNA: TGTGCCAGCAGCCCCTTGGCAAAAACCGTCTCGAGGAAACTGTTTTTT.

The V gene is TRBV6-1, the J gene TRBJ1-4; no firm D call. Germline CDR1 reads MNHNS; CDR2 reads SASEGT. V lost 2 bases to trimming and J lost 7 bases, with 5 bases between them. CDR3 length: 12 amino acids. The CDR3 loop reads CASSEYSEKLFF. Written as DNA, the CDR3 is TGTGCCAGCAGTGAATACAGTGAAAAACTGTTTTTT.

This clonotype was seen many times. This CDR3 is CASGRLAGEGEQYF. DNA of the CDR3: TGTGCCAGCGGAAGACTAGCGGGAGAAGGCGAGCAGTACTTC. The chain combines TRBV12-3 or TRBV12-4 with TRBJ2-7; TRBD2 aligns across 12 bases. With 8 bases clipped from V and 6 bases from J, the junction kept 8 bases outside the gene matches. CDR3 size: 14 residues.

The V call is TRBV7-3, the J call TRBJ2-3; maybe TRBD2 (6 bases). CDR3 size: 13 residues. V gave up 5 bases and J gave up 5 bases, with 11 bases separating them. CDR1 is SGHTA, CDR2 FQGTGA, per germline. CDR3 residues: CASSPGTLDTQYF. For the CDR3, the DNA is TGTGCCAGCAGCCCTGGGACTTTAGATACGCAGTATTTT.

In the case of this clonotype: Just one base apart from a much larger clone, this may be a read error. V and J are TRBV7-2 and TRBJ1-3; D is unclear. The CDR3 sequence is 15 residues long. Germline V gene data show CDR1 as SGHTA and CDR2 as FQGNSA. The CDR3 here is CASSLGSFSGDTIYF. The CDR3 DNA is TGTGCCAGCAGCTTAGGAAGCTTCTCTGGAGACACCATATATTTT. Supplemented by reference TRBV7-2 and TRBJ1-3, the full variable domain reads GAGVSQSPSNKVTEKGKDVELRCDPISGHTALYWYRQSLGQGLEFLIYFQGNSAPDKSGLPSDRFSAERTGGSVSTLTIQRTQQEDSAVYLCASSLGSFSGDTIYFGEGSWLTVV.

This clonotype was observed a handful of times. This rearrangement joins TRBV20-1 to TRBJ2-5; TRBD1 aligns across 10 bases. CDR1 is DFQATT and CDR2 is SNEGSKA in the germline V gene (reference sequence). The CDR3 is 15 amino acids. Trimming cost V 0 bases and J 5 bases; bases outside gene matches: 6. CDR3 amino acids: CSARDFDRGRETQYF. CDR3 bases: TGCAGTGCTAGAGATTTCGACAGGGGGCGTGAGACCCAGTACTTC.

This clonotype appeared a few times. V gene TRBV24-1 combines with J gene TRBJ2-3; D is unresolved. The CDR3 is 14 residues long. In germline, CDR1 is KGHDR, CDR2 SFDVKD. Trimming removed 3 bases at V and 5 bases at J, with 11 bases between. The DNA for the CDR3 is TGTGCCACCAGTGATCGACACCTCGTAGATACGCAGTATTTT. Amino acid sequence: CATSDRHLVDTQYF.

The V call is TRBV7-8, the J call TRBJ2-5; 8 bases are a match to TRBD2. Looked up from germline, CDR1 is SGHVS and CDR2 is FQNEAQ. Losses at the gene ends were 1 base for V and 5 bases for J; bases not matched to a gene: 15. The CDR3 extends over 18 amino acids. The CDR3 DNA reads TGTGCCAGCAGCTTAGGATCTATCGGGGGGGGGCTGAGGGAGACCCAGTACTTC. Protein product: CASSLGSIGGGLRETQYF.

This sequence joins TRBV7-6 and TRBJ2-7, with TRBD1 matching over 7 bases. This CDR3 region has 16 residues. V dropped 4 bases and J dropped 0; count of bases not matched to a gene: 9. Per the germline V gene, CDR1 is SGHVS and CDR2 is FNYEAQ. CDR3 sequence: CASSSIQGKASYEQYF. The CDR3 nucleotides are TGTGCCAGCAGCTCTATACAGGGGAAGGCCTCCTACGAGCAGTACTTC.

The sample holds a few counts of this clonotype. The rearrangement joins TRBV7-9 to TRBJ2-7; D possibly corresponds to TRBD2 (6 bases). Trimming removed 5 bases from V and 1 base from J, with 21 bases in between. This CDR3 spans 17 amino acids. Per germline, CDR1 SEHNR and CDR2 FQNEAQ (reference sequence). The CDR3 here is CASSRYAGTPGSYEQYF. The CDR3 DNA reads TGTGCCAGCAGCCGTTATGCCGGGACTCCTGGATCCTACGAGCAGTACTTC.

The chain employs TRBV6-5 and TRBJ2-1, with TRBD1 identical over 12 bases. The ends lost 7 bases at V and 13 bases at J; junction bases unmatched: 11. Germline lookup yields CDR1 MNHEY and CDR2 SVGAGI. The CDR3 runs to 14 residues. The CDR3 sequence is CASNTRDRGRKQFF. CDR3 DNA sequence: TGTGCCAGCAATACCCGGGACAGGGGGCGGAAACAGTTCTTC.

J is TRBJ2-5 and V is TRBV4-2; tentatively, D is TRBD2 (6 bases). Between the trimmed V and J ends, which lost 4 bases and 1 base, there was a span of 13 bases. Germline loops: CDR1 LGHNA, CDR2 YNFKEQ. This CDR3 has 15 residues. CDR3 nucleotides: TGTGCCAGCAGCCGTACGGGACTGATCCAAGAGACCCAGTACTTC. This translates into CASSRTGLIQETQYF.

This chain connects TRBV3-1 to TRBJ2-2; D gene ambiguous. The CDR3 has 16 residues. The germline gives CDR1 LGHDT, CDR2 YNNKEL (reference sequence). V was shortened by 0 bases and J by 3 bases, with 11 bases between the two germline ends. For the CDR3, the DNA is TGTGCCAGCAGCCAAGAAGGCAGCGACGACACCGGGGAGCTGTTTTTT. The encoded protein is CASSQEGSDDTGELFF. The full variable domain, with the rest looked up from reference TRBV3-1 and TRBJ2-2, is DTAVSQTPKYLVTQMGNDKSIKCEQNLGHDTMYWYKQDSKKFLKIMFSYNNKELIINETVPNRFSPKSPDKAHLNLHINSLELGDSAVYFCASSQEGSDDTGELFFGEGSRLTVL.

This clonotype has only a few counts. CDR3: CSAPTSGSWYEQYF. CDR3 sequence (DNA): TGCAGTGCACCGACTAGCGGGAGTTGGTACGAGCAGTACTTC. The V call is TRBV20-1, the J call TRBJ2-7, with 12 bases matching TRBD2. Trimming removed 6 bases from V and 4 bases from J; junction bases left unmatched: 7. The CDR3 has 14 amino acids. Germline V CDR1 and CDR2: DFQATT, SNEGSKA (reference sequence).

J is TRBJ1-2 and V is TRBV7-9, with TRBD1 matching over 7 bases. This CDR3 comprises 13 residues. V lost 6 bases and J lost 8; bases outside the gene matches: 9. Germline CDR1 reads SEHNR; CDR2 reads FQNEAQ (reference sequence). CDR3 bases: TGTGCCAGCAGATTTCGGACAGGCGAAGGCTACACCTTC. Protein product: CASRFRTGEGYTF.

The V call is TRBV5-1, the J call TRBJ1-6; 8 bases are a match to TRBD1. With 4 bases clipped from V and 6 bases from J, the junction kept 3 bases outside the gene matches. From germline, CDR1 is SGHRS and CDR2 YFSETQ. There are 14 residues in the CDR3. CDR3 in amino acids: CASSPGQANSPLHF. The CDR3 DNA reads as TGCGCCAGCAGCCCGGGACAGGCTAATTCACCCCTCCACTTT. Supplemented by reference TRBV5-1 and TRBJ1-6, the full variable domain reads KAGVTQTPRYLIKTRGQQVTLSCSPISGHRSVSWYQQTPGQGLQFLFEYFSETQRNKGNFPGRFSGRQFSNSRSEMNVSTLELGDSALYLCASSPGQANSPLHFGNGTRLTVT.

The chain combines TRBV20-1 with TRBJ1-1, with D possibly matching TRBD1 (5 bases). This CDR3 is built from 11 residues. Per the germline V gene, CDR1 is DFQATT and CDR2 is SNEGSKA (reference sequence). V lost 0 bases, J lost 11 bases, and 10 bases lay in between. CDR3 residues: CSARDGTRAFF. For the CDR3, the DNA is TGCAGTGCTAGAGATGGGACGAGGGCTTTCTTT.

This clonotype was seen only a few times. This rearrangement joins TRBV7-9 to TRBJ1-6; possibly TRBD1 for D (5 bases). From germline, CDR1 is SEHNR and CDR2 FQNEAQ (reference sequence). Trimming removed 3 bases from V and 6 bases from J, with 9 bases in between. The CDR3 loop spans 14 amino acids. The CDR3 region is CASSFRDFNSPLHF. The CDR3 DNA reads TGTGCCAGCAGCTTCCGGGACTTTAATTCACCCCTCCACTTT.